Presented here are 10 T cell receptor beta chains from one specimen sequenced in a study of response to subunit inactivated influenza vaccine. In TCRdb, the RT-PCR reads were re-called with MiXCR into one record per CDR3 protein. The profile shows some 500,000 distinct CDR3 sequences, over 25% of them singletons. The source was CD4+ T cells sorted from PBMCs, collected 5 to 6 days after vaccination. These TCRs come from a man aged 50 to 59 who received an inactivated influenza vaccine.

V gene TRBV4-3 combines with J gene TRBJ2-7; a weak D match, TRBD1 (6 bases). Looked up from germline, CDR1 is LGHNA and CDR2 is YSLEER. The germline V and J ends were trimmed by 1 base and 4 bases, with 11 bases remaining between them. This CDR3 contains 14 residues. CDR3 sequence reads: CASSQVRGAYEQYF. The CDR3 DNA sequence: TGCGCCAGCAGCCAAGTCAGGGGTGCTTACGAGCAGTACTTC.

A few counts support this clonotype. The V call is TRBV5-1, the J call TRBJ2-2; D perhaps matches TRBD1 (5 bases). Per the germline V gene, CDR1 is SGHRS and CDR2 is YFSETQ. The V and J ends lost 0 bases and 4 bases respectively, with 10 bases between them. This CDR3 has 15 amino acids. CDR3 sequence: CASSLARVSTGELFF. The CDR3 nucleotides read TGCGCCAGCAGCTTGGCCAGGGTATCCACCGGGGAGCTGTTTTTT.

The V gene is TRBV20-1, the J gene TRBJ2-4; perhaps TRBD1 as D (6 bases). Trimming pared 5 bases from V and 3 bases from J, leaving 14 bases between. The CDR3 runs 14 residues. Germline V gene sequence: CDR1 DFQATT, CDR2 SNEGSKA (reference sequence). The CDR3 DNA is TGCAGTGCTCACGACACGACAGGCAAAAACATTCAGTACTTC. It yields the protein CSAHDTTGKNIQYF.

The chain has TRBV7-3 and TRBJ2-3, with 7 bases matching TRBD2. With V trimmed by 1 base and J by 4 bases, 2 bases remained unmatched. Germline values: CDR1 SGHTA, CDR2 FQGTGA. CDR3 length equals 14 residues. CDR3 amino acids: CASSLSGSADTQYF. The CDR3, as DNA: TGTGCCAGCAGCTTAAGCGGGAGTGCAGATACGCAGTATTTT.

This rearrangement joins TRBV6-4 to TRBJ2-2; 7 nucleotides line up with TRBD1. The CDR3 has 14 residues. Looked up from germline, CDR1 is MRHNA and CDR2 is SNTAGT. V shed 6 bases, J shed 5 bases, and the junction held 6 bases outside the gene matches. The CDR3 here is CASRGQESTGELFF. In DNA, the CDR3 is TGTGCCAGCAGAGGACAGGAATCGACCGGGGAGCTGTTTTTT.

This chain connects TRBV12-3 or TRBV12-4 to TRBJ2-5; 9 nucleotides line up with TRBD1. The J segment lost 5 bases and the V segment lost 1 base, leaving 5 bases of the junction unmatched. The CDR3 totals 15 residues. The CDR3: CASSLDTGGYETQYF. CDR3 nucleotides: TGTGCCAGCAGTTTAGATACAGGGGGCTATGAGACCCAGTACTTC.

This clonotype was picked up many times. V usage is TRBV18 and J usage is TRBJ2-7, with D unclear. V was cut by 3 bases and J by 7 bases, with 10 bases left in between. The CDR3 loop spans 12 amino acids. Germline CDR1 KGHSH, CDR2 LQKENI. This CDR3 reads CASSPVREEQYF. The DNA for the CDR3 is TGTGCCAGCTCACCCGTACGCGAGGAGCAGTACTTC.

The gene calls are TRBV7-2 and TRBJ2-5, with 8 bases lining up with TRBD2. V lost 3 bases to trimming and J lost 0 bases; unmatched junction nucleotides: 9. The CDR3 sequence is 17 residues long. Looked up from germline, CDR1 is SGHTA and CDR2 is FQGNSA. The CDR3 bases are TGTGCCAGCAGCTTCCGACCGGGACTAGGTGACCAAGAGACCCAGTACTTC. This sequence encodes CASSFRPGLGDQETQYF.

CDR3 sequence: CASSFASGNEQFF. DNA for the CDR3: TGTGCCAGCAGTTTTGCTAGCGGGAATGAGCAGTTCTTC. This chain links TRBV28 with TRBJ2-1, with 8 nucleotides matching TRBD2. Germline lookup yields CDR1 MDHEN and CDR2 SYDVKM. The CDR3 has 13 residues. Trimming took 3 bases from V and 7 from J; bases not matched to a gene: 2.

This chain joins TRBV20-1 and TRBJ2-7, with D possibly called TRBD1 or TRBD2 (5 bases each). Trimming removed 3 bases from V and 7 bases from J, with 16 bases in between. Germline CDR1 is DFQATT and CDR2 is SNEGSKA (reference sequence). This CDR3 is 13 amino acids long. CDR3 in amino acids: CSASPRDLFEQYF. In DNA form, the CDR3 reads TGCAGTGCTAGTCCCAGGGACCTCTTTGAGCAGTACTTC.